A single sample gave rise to the 14 T cell receptor delta chains below, sequenced in a study of gamma-delta chains in newborns, infants, children. TCRdb re-called the reads via CATT. The sample lists 7,500 or so delta-chain clones, around 10% occurring once. The sequencing input was blood. The origin of the receptors is a child who was a newborn, infant or young child, either healthy, febrile or measles-vaccinated (not recorded which).

The table lists this clone with a few counts. Other nucleotide sequences in the sample specify the same CDR3. V gene TRDV2 combines with J gene TRDJ3; 7 bases are shared with TRDD3. V was pared by 3 bases and J by 1 base, with 2 bases of the junction left unmatched. CDR1 and CDR2 (germline): GEAIGNYY, EKD. This CDR3 has 16 amino acids. The CDR3 reads CACDVLGSWDTRQMFF. CDR3 nucleotides: TGTGCCTGTGACGTACTGGGGTCCTGGGACACCCGACAGATGTTTTTC.

The table lists this clone with a few counts. The chain employs TRDV2 and TRDJ3; D is possibly TRDD1 (5 bases). The CDR3 consists of 20 residues. V was shortened by 3 bases and J by 2 bases, with 22 bases between the two germline ends. The germline V gene has CDR1 GEAIGNYY and CDR2 EKD. The CDR3 protein is CACDPIPRTEITWDTRQMFF. Written as DNA, the CDR3 is TGTGCCTGTGACCCCATCCCCCGTACTGAAATCACCTGGGACACCCGACAGATGTTTTTC.

This clone was seen more than once but under ten times. This chain uses TRDV2 with TRDJ1; 11 positions match TRDD3. From germline, CDR1 is GEAIGNYY and CDR2 EKD. V gave up 3 bases and J gave up 2 bases; unmatched junction bases: 10. CDR3 length: 17 amino acids. CDR3 residues: CACDGLGDTFGTDKLIF. The CDR3 DNA follows: TGTGCCTGTGACGGCCTGGGGGATACCTTTGGGACCGATAAACTCATCTTT.

The V gene is TRDV2, the J gene TRDJ1, with TRDD3 matching 13 bases. TCRdb does not report a J gene; here it was assigned by matching the DNA to germline references. The CDR3 is 24 amino acids. V lost 3 bases and J lost 2; bases outside the gene matches: 29. Per germline, CDR1 GEAIGNYY and CDR2 EKD. The CDR3 protein is CACDPLPQSPTGGYAMSSTDKLIF. CDR3 coding DNA: TGTGCCTGTGACCCCCTTCCTCAAAGTCCTACTGGGGGATACGCGATGTCGTCAACCGATAAACTCATCTTT.

This clone was recorded a few times. V usage is TRDV2 and J usage is TRDJ3, with 9 bases lining up with TRDD3. The CDR3 totals 19 residues. Trimming cost V 0 bases and J 0 bases; bases outside gene matches: 5. The germline gives CDR1 GEAIGNYY, CDR2 EKD. The CDR3 reads CACDTMTGGSSWDTRQMFF. Here the CDR3 DNA reads TGTGCCTGTGACACCATGACTGGGGGAAGCTCCTGGGACACCCGACAGATGTTTTTC.

This clone appeared a few times. A far larger clone is only one base removed, so a read error is likely. This chain links TRDV2 with TRDJ3; TRDD3 matches 8 bases. CDR1 and CDR2 from the germline V gene are GEAIGNYY and EKD. Trimming removed 0 bases from V and 2 bases from J; junction bases left unmatched: 5. The CDR3 extends over 18 amino acids. CDR3 bases: TGTGCCTGTGACACCGTACCGGGGGATACCTGGGACACCCGACAGATGTTTTTC. This codes for CACDTVPGDTWDTRQMFF.

No call was made for the V gene; the J gene is TRDJ1; TRDD3, the table's D call, was not compared with the DNA. This CDR3 spans 21 amino acids. CDR3: CACDTVWGTGRLPADTDKLIF. The CDR3 DNA reads TGTGCCTGTGACACCGTTTGGGGAACTGGGCGATTACCAGCTGACACCGATAAACTCATCTTT.

This clone has just a few counts. The V gene is TRDV2, the J gene TRDJ1; D not resolved. CDR3 size: 17 residues. CDR1 and CDR2 from the germline V gene are GEAIGNYY and EKD. Trimming stripped 1 base from V and 0 bases from J, with 17 bases between. CDR3 loop: CACDTLWSSTNTDKLIF. CDR3 bases: TGTGCCTGTGACACTCTGTGGTCTAGTACAAACACCGATAAACTCATCTTT.

This clone was counted only a few times. A read error may produce the germline difference seen at one junction end. V and J are TRDV2 and TRDJ1; TRDD3 is a possible D gene (5 bases). Germline V gives CDR1 GEAIGNYY, CDR2 EKD. The CDR3 totals 16 residues. The CDR3 region has the DNA TGTGCCTGTGACACCGTCGTACTGTGTGACACCGATACACTCATCTTT. This translates into CACDTVVLCDTDTLIF.

The rearrangement uses TRDV2 and TRDJ1; weak D call: TRDD3 (6 bases). No J segment appears in TCRdb, so it was assigned here by matching the sequence to germline. Trimming shortened V by 3 bases and J by 2 bases, and 24 bases separated the two germline ends. This CDR3 has 18 residues. The germline V gene has CDR1 GEAIGNYY and CDR2 EKD. The CDR3 DNA reads TGTGCCTGTGACCGCCGTTCGGGGGGACAGGGGGAAACCGATAAACTCATCTTT. It is translated as CACDRRSGGQGETDKLIF.

This clone qualifies as medium-sized. The sample contains more than one DNA sequence encoding this CDR3. The genes are TRDV2 and TRDJ3, with 9 bases matching TRDD3. The CDR3 spans 18 residues. After removal of 2 bases from V and 0 bases from J, the junction contained 4 bases not matched to a gene. Germline V lookup: CDR1 GEAIGNYY, CDR2 EKD. CDR3 residues: CACDILGESSWDTRQMFF. The CDR3 nucleotides read TGTGCCTGTGACATACTGGGGGAGAGCTCCTGGGACACCCGACAGATGTTTTTC.

A few counts support this clone. This rearrangement joins TRDV2 to TRDJ3; 8 bases agree with TRDD3. The CDR3 consists of 19 residues. V lost 1 base, J lost 0 bases, and 7 bases stayed unmatched. CDR1 is GEAIGNYY, CDR2 EKD, per germline. This chain's CDR3 is CACDTGWGTGSWDTRQMFF. The CDR3 DNA is TGTGCCTGTGACACTGGCTGGGGGACCGGCTCCTGGGACACCCGACAGATGTTTTTC.

This clone is termed medium-sized. The chain joins TRDV1 to TRDJ1; unclear D gene. Trimming stripped 4 bases from V and 0 bases from J, with 24 bases between. The CDR3 consists of 19 residues. Germline-derived CDR1 and CDR2 are TSWWSYY and QGS. The CDR3 region has the DNA TGTGCTCTTGGGGTCCGACTAAGGGCCGGGGTCTGGTACACCGATAAACTCATCTTT. The encoded protein is CALGVRLRAGVWYTDKLIF.

Of note for this clone: A much larger clone lies one base from this, so it may be a read error. This chain joins TRDV2 and TRDJ3, with 7 bases fitting TRDD3. The V gene's germline CDR1 is GEAIGNYY and CDR2 EKD. This CDR3 region has 19 residues. J was trimmed by 0 bases and V by 0 bases; bases with no gene match: 7. In nucleotides, the CDR3 is TGTGCCTGTGACACCGTACTGGGGAACCGCTCCTGGGACACCCGACAGATGTTTTTC. It encodes CACDTVLGNRSWDTRQMFF.